This T cell receptor (beta chain) appears in the sequencing data of a study of blood T cells in healthy people across ages. General study findings and limits: It was held that the diversity estimates obtained from one million T cells were underestimates.

With a J-beta primer mix and a sample-barcoded 5' primer, a second PCR ran about 7 to 12 cycles. All cDNA molecules were each tagged by a template-switch adaptor with 12 random nucleotides. A minimum of 3 million CDR3-containing paired-end reads was obtained for each sample. TCRdb itself ran the 5' RACE reads through MiXCR, one entry per CDR3 protein. The repertoire holds around 1,000,000 distinct CDR3 sequences, with roughly two fifths as singletons. The V segment lost 2 bases and the J segment 0 bases; nucleotides outside the gene matches: 7. The CDR3 loop spans 17 amino acids. CDR1 and CDR2 from the germline V gene are SGHRS and YFSETQ. This clonotype was recorded many times. Its specificity is not known. Those donating, healthy Caucasian individuals from Russia, were aged about 6 to 95.

The sample taken for sequencing was blood. The V call is TRBV5-1, the J call TRBJ2-3; 9 positions match TRBD2. The sequence was obtained from a man between 18 and 29 years old in good health. The CDR3 sequence is CASSFGASGASTDTQYF. The CDR3 DNA is TGCGCCAGCAGCTTCGGAGCTAGCGGGGCTAGCACAGATACGCAGTATTTT.